This T cell receptor beta chain was retrieved from a study of T cells after yellow fever vaccination. From the 5' RACE reads, TCRdb called clonotypes with MiXCR, one entry per CDR3 protein. The data show some 110,000 distinct CDR3 sequences, with around 6.7% seen just once and over 2.5% held by the top ten. The table lists this clonotype with many counts. This CDR3 has 12 residues. The V segment lost 5 bases and the J segment 8 bases; nucleotides outside the gene matches: 0. Germline loops: CDR1 SGHNT, CDR2 YENEEA. This sample comprised CD4+ T cells sorted from PBMCs, obtained about 41 days after the first yellow fever vaccination. This TCR was sampled from a man between 18 and 35 years old who received the YFV17D yellow fever vaccine. The V and J genes are TRBV11-3 and TRBJ2-1, with TRBD2 matching over 10 bases. CDR3 bases: TGTGCCAGCAGCGGGACTAGCGATGAGCAGTTCTTC. Translation gives CASSGTSDEQFF.